A selection of T cell receptor beta chains follows, all from one sample in a study of shared clonotypes between healthy human individuals. Profiled with immunoSEQ multiplex PCR; TCRdb holds only in-frame clones, not every one. The sample contains 2 million to 3 million clones, more than 85% of which appear only once. Sequencing input: naive CD4+ T cells from PBMCs. The source is a man aged 18 to 30 in good health. Some clones in this sample may be carry-over from other donors' samples. CDR3s include the opening cysteine and the closing phenylalanine or tryptophan. The D gene is left open where the match is weak. Clone size is not always given. Where it is, it says once, few, many or a class for expanded clones.

.,TRBJ2-7,TRBV10-3,.,TGTGCCATCAGTGACATCCGGGTAAGGTCCTACGAGCAGTACTTC,CAISDIRVRSYEQYF
.,TRBJ1-4,TRBV7-2,.,TGTGCCAGCAGCTTAGGCGGGCAGACTAATGAAAAACTGTTTTTT,CASSLGGQTNEKLFF
.,TRBJ2-3,TRBV4-1,TRBD2,TGCGCCAGCAGCCAAGCCGGGACTAGCGGGAGCACAGATACGCAGTATTTT,CASSQAGTSGSTDTQYF
.,TRBJ2-2,TRBV2,.,TGTGCCAGCATGGGTGGTACCAGAAACACCGGGGAGCTGTTTTTT,CASMGGTRNTGELFF
.,TRBJ2-7,TRBV7-6,.,TGTGCCAGCAGCTTAGTCCCCACGGTAGCTACGAGTGGGCAGTACTTC,CASSLVPTVATSGQYF
.,TRBJ1-4,TRBV5-1,TRBD1,TGCGCCAGCAGCCTCGGGACAGGGGTCGCGGATGAAAAACTGTTTTTT,CASSLGTGVADEKLFF
.,TRBJ2-1,TRBV5-4,TRBD2,TGTGCCAGCAGCTTGGCCCTCCTAGCGGGAGGTTACAATGAGCAGTTCTTC,CASSLALLAGGYNEQFF
.,TRBJ2-1,TRBV4-3,.,TGCGCCAGCAGCCAAGACGGGGGCGACGGGCAGTTCTTC,CASSQDGGDGQFF
.,TRBJ2-1,TRBV14,.,TGTGCCAGCAGGGGGGTTGGGGGAGACTCCTACAATGAGCAGTTCTTC,CASRGVGGDSYNEQFF
.,TRBJ2-1,TRBV6-5,TRBD1,TGTGCCAGCAGTTACTCGGGACAGGGGAACAATGAGCAGTTCTTC,CASSYSGQGNNEQFF
.,TRBJ2-5,TRBV9,.,TGTGCCAGCAGCGTAGTTGGCGTAGGGGGGACCCAGTACTTC,CASSVVGVGGTQYF
.,TRBJ1-1,TRBV5-8,TRBD1,TGTGCCAGCAGCTTGGGAGGAAGGGGGCGAGGCGCTGAAGCTTTCTTT,CASSLGGRGRGAEAFF
.,TRBJ2-4,TRBV9,.,TGTGCCAGCAGCGTAGCACTTGGAAACATTCAGTACTTC,CASSVALGNIQYF
few,TRBJ1-5,TRBV10-3,.,TGTGCCATCAGTGAAGGCCCGAACAATCAGCCCCAGCATTTT,CAISEGPNNQPQHF
.,TRBJ2-1,TRBV5-1,.,TGCGCCAGCAGCCTTCAGGGACGCAATGAGCAGTTCTTC,CASSLQGRNEQFF
.,TRBJ1-4,TRBV6-6,.,TGTGCCAGCAGTTTAGGTATGAGGGGACCCAATGAAAAACTGTTTTTT,CASSLGMRGPNEKLFF
.,TRBJ1-5,TRBV9,.,TGTGCCAGCAGCCAACGGACGGATAATCAGCCCCAGCATTTT,CASSQRTDNQPQHF
.,TRBJ2-3,TRBV9,TRBD2,TGTGCCAGCAGCGTAGGTGGGCTAGCGGGTGGCGAGGCAGATACGCAGTATTTT,CASSVGGLAGGEADTQYF
once,TRBJ2-2,TRBV19,.,TGTGCCAGTAGCATGGGACGGACGAACACCGGGGAGCTGTTTTTT,CASSMGRTNTGELFF
.,TRBJ2-7,TRBV11-2,TRBD1,TGTGCCAGCAGCCCTGGGACAGACGAGCAGTACTTC,CASSPGTDEQYF
.,TRBJ2-5,TRBV7-2,TRBD2,TGTGCCAGCAGCTCTGCTCCACGGAGCGGGAGCGTTAGTGAGACCCAGTACTTC,CASSSAPRSGSVSETQYF
.,TRBJ1-2,TRBV25-1,TRBD1,TGTGCCAGCAGTGGATACCTGGCCAGGGGGGACTATGGCTACACCTTC,CASSGYLARGDYGYTF
few,TRBJ1-5,TRBV27,.,TGTGCCAGCAGCTACGACAGGTATCAGCCCCAGCATTTT,CASSYDRYQPQHF
.,TRBJ2-7,TRBV30,TRBD1,TGTGCCTGGAAGGGACAGGGCCACGAGCAGTACTTC,CAWKGQGHEQYF
.,TRBJ2-3,TRBV5-4,.,TGTGCCAGCAGCGACCGACGTGGGACAGATACGCAGTATTTT,CASSDRRGTDTQYF
.,TRBJ1-5,TRBV30,.,TGTGCCTGGAGTGTACAACAGCTCAATCAGCCCCAGCATTTT,CAWSVQQLNQPQHF
once,TRBJ1-2,TRBV5-5,TRBD1,TGTGCCAGCAGCCTAAGGGGGCAGGTCTATGGCTACACCTTC,CASSLRGQVYGYTF
once,TRBJ2-7,TRBV28,TRBD1,TGTGCCAGCCCCCCTCGGGTGGGACAGGGGGCCCGATACTCCTACGAGCAGTACTTC,CASPPRVGQGARYSYEQYF
.,TRBJ2-7,TRBV12-5,TRBD1,TGTGCTAGTGGTCCGGGACAGGGTGGCGAGCAGTACTTC,CASGPGQGGEQYF
.,TRBJ1-2,TRBV27,.,TGTGCCAGCAGAGGGGTGTTGAGGGGCTACACCTTC,CASRGVLRGYTF
.,TRBJ2-1,TRBV4-3,TRBD2,TGCGCCAGCAGCCAAGACTATGGGGGCGCGGGAGGAAAGTTCTTC,CASSQDYGGAGGKFF
once,TRBJ2-1,TRBV6-4,TRBD1,TGTGCCAGCAGTCCACAGGGGGCCAATGAGCAGTTCTTC,CASSPQGANEQFF
.,TRBJ1-1,TRBV7-9,.,TGTGCCAGCAGCTTAGGAAGCAGGAGCGCGAACACTGAAGCTTTCTTT,CASSLGSRSANTEAFF
.,TRBJ1-1,TRBV28,.,TGTGCCAGTAGTACAAAATCCGGGAGAATAGACACTGAAGCTTTCTTT,CASSTKSGRIDTEAFF
once,TRBJ2-4,TRBV6-1,TRBD1,TGTGCCAGCAGCCGCGAAAAAAACAACAGGGGAGTGTACTTC,CASSREKNNRGVYF
.,TRBJ2-1,TRBV4-1,TRBD2,TGCGCCAGCAGCCAAGAGACCCCTAGCGGGATCGCCCATGAGCAGTTCTTC,CASSQETPSGIAHEQFF
.,TRBJ1-1,TRBV2,.,TGTGCCAGCAGTGAAGCGCTTTGGTCAGTAGGAAGAGGGACTGAAGCTTTCTTT,CASSEALWSVGRGTEAFF
.,TRBJ1-5,TRBV6-1,.,TGTGCCAGCAGTGAAATTGAACAGGGTGGTGCTCAGCCCCAGCATTTT,CASSEIEQGGAQPQHF
.,TRBJ2-1,TRBV27,.,TGTGCCAGCAGTTTATACGGGAGAATGTACAATGAGCAGTTCTTC,CASSLYGRMYNEQFF
once,TRBJ2-1,TRBV9,.,TGTGCCAGCAGCCCCGGGGGACCAACCTGGGGGGAGCAGTTCTTC,CASSPGGPTWGEQFF
.,TRBJ2-7,TRBV2,.,TGTGCCAGCAGTGATCAGGGGGGGGACTACGAGCAGTACTTC,CASSDQGGDYEQYF
.,TRBJ1-1,TRBV6-4,TRBD1,TGTGCCAGCAGTCCACACAGGGGGAACACTGAAGCTTTCTTT,CASSPHRGNTEAFF
.,TRBJ1-1,TRBV5-1,.,TGCGCCAGCAGCTTGAACACTGGGGCCACTGAAGCTTTCTTT,CASSLNTGATEAFF